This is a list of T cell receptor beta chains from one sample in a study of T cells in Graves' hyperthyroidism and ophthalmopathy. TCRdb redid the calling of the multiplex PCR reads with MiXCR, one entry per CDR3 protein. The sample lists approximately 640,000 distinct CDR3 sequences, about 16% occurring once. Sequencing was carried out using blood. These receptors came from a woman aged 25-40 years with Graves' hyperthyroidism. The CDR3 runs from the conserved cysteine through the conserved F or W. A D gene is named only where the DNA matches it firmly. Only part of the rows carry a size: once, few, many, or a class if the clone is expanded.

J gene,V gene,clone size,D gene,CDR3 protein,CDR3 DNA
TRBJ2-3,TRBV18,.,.,CASSPSLQGTDTQYF,TGTGCCAGCTCACCTTCACTCCAGGGCACAGATACGCAGTATTTT
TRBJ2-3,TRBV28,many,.,CASSSQSDTQYF,TGTGCCAGCAGTAGCCAGTCGGATACGCAGTATTTT
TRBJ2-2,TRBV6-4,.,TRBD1,CASSPGAGQGTGELFF,TGTGCCAGCAGTCCGGGAGCGGGACAGGGGACCGGGGAGCTGTTTTTT
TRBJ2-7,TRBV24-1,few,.,CATSDPPRGIHEQYF,TGTGCCACCAGCGATCCCCCCCGGGGGATACACGAGCAGTACTTC
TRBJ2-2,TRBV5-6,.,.,CASSLSRATATGELFF,TGTGCCAGCAGCTTGTCAAGGGCCACGGCCACCGGGGAGCTGTTTTTT
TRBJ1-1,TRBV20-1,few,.,CSASRDSNTEAFF,TGCAGTGCTAGTCGGGACTCGAACACTGAAGCTTTCTTT
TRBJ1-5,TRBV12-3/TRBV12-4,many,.,CASSLKAGLQPQHF,TGTGCCAGCAGTTTAAAGGCAGGTCTTCAGCCCCAGCATTTT
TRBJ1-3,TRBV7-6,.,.,CASSGGGDTIYF,TGTGCCAGCAGCGGGGGGGGGGACACCATATATTTT
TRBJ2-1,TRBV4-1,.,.,CASSQVVGSEQFF,TGCGCCAGCAGCCAAGTCGTAGGTAGCGAGCAGTTCTTC
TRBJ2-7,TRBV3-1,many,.,CASSSPREQYF,TGTGCCAGCAGCTCCCCTCGCGAGCAGTACTTC
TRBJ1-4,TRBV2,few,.,CASSVGRANEKLFF,TGTGCCAGCAGTGTCGGGAGGGCTAATGAAAAACTGTTTTTT
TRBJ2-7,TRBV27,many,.,CASSSRGRANEQYF,TGTGCCAGCAGTTCTCGTGGCAGGGCCAACGAGCAGTACTTC
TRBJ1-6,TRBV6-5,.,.,CASRGTGVVYSPLHF,TGTGCCAGCAGAGGGACCGGGGTCGTTTATTCACCCCTCCACTTT
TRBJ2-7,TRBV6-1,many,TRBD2,CASHSGLTSYEQYF,TGTGCCAGCCATTCGGGACTAACTTCCTACGAGCAGTACTTC
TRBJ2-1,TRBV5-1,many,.,CASSFVGSRIYNEQFF,TGCGCCAGCAGCTTTGTTGGGAGTCGAATTTACAATGAGCAGTTCTTC
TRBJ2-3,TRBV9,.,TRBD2,CASSVDPPGGGTDTQYF,TGTGCCAGCAGCGTAGACCCCCCGGGAGGAGGGACAGATACGCAGTATTTT
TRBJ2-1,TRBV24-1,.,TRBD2,CATSDRWISGLAAHNEQFF,TGTGCCACCAGTGATCGATGGATTTCTGGACTAGCGGCCCACAATGAGCAGTTCTTC
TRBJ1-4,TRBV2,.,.,CASTAGAGATNEKLFF,TGTGCCAGCACGGCAGGGGCCGGTGCAACTAATGAAAAACTGTTTTTT
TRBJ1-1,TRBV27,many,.,CASSWSGLVPEAFF,TGTGCCAGCAGCTGGAGCGGTCTGGTACCTGAAGCTTTCTTT
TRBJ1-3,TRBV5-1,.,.,CASSARAGSGNTIYF,TGCGCCAGCAGCGCCCGGGCCGGCTCTGGAAACACCATATATTTT
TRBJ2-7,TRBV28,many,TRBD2,CASSMREVQYF,TGTGCCAGCAGTATGCGGGAGGTGCAGTACTTC
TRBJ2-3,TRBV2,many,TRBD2,CASSEGSGGGYTQYF,TGTGCCAGCAGCGAAGGAAGCGGGGGAGGTTATACGCAGTATTTT
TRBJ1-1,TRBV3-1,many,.,CASSQDYRSTEAFF,TGTGCCAGCAGCCAAGATTACAGAAGCACTGAAGCTTTCTTT
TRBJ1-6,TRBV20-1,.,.,CSARGFTNSPLHF,TGCAGTGCTAGAGGCTTCACTAATTCACCCCTCCACTTT
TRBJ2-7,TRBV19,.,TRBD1,CASSVGTASSYEQYF,TGTGCCAGTAGTGTCGGGACAGCGAGTAGCTACGAGCAGTACTTC
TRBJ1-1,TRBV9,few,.,CASSEGRGTAFF,TGTGCCAGCAGCGAGGGGAGGGGGACAGCTTTCTTT
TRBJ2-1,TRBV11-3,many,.,CASSFIRSSYNEQFF,TGTGCCAGCAGCTTCATCAGAAGCTCCTACAATGAGCAGTTCTTC
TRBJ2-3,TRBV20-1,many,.,CSARDRLSTDTQYF,TGCAGTGCTAGAGATCGACTAAGCACAGATACGCAGTATTTT
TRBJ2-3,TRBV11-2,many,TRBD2,CASSLRPGTSISTDTQYF,TGTGCCAGCAGCTTGCGTCCTGGGACTAGCATTAGCACAGATACGCAGTATTTT
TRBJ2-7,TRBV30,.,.,CAWSTGGEQYF,TGTGCCTGGAGTACAGGAGGCGAGCAGTACTTC
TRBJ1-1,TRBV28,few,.,CASSWGGQNTEAFF,TGTGCCAGCAGTTGGGGGGGACAGAACACTGAAGCTTTCTTT
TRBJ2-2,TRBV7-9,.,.,CASSLLPGELFF,TGTGCCAGCAGCTTACTCCCCGGGGAGCTGTTTTTT
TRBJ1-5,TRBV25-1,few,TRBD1,CASSDRGDQPQHF,TGTGCCAGCTCTGACAGGGGTGATCAGCCCCAGCATTTT
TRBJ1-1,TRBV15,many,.,CATSRDGPLNTEAFF,TGTGCCACCAGCAGAGACGGACCACTGAACACTGAAGCTTTCTTT
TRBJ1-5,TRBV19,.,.,CASSMGISNQPQHF,TGTGCCAGTAGTATGGGGATTAGCAATCAGCCCCAGCATTTT
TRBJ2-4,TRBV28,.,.,CASSLLKNIQYF,TGTGCCAGCAGTTTACTAAAAAACATTCAGTACTTC
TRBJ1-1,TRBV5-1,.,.,CASSLVGLTTQSTEAFF,TGCGCCAGCAGCTTGGTCGGGTTGACCACACAGAGCACTGAAGCTTTCTTT
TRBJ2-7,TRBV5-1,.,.,CASNSGLRTYEQYF,TGCGCCAGCAACTCGGGACTCCGGACCTACGAGCAGTACTTC
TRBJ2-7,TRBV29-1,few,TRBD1,CSVSGTETYEQYF,TGCAGCGTTTCCGGGACAGAGACCTACGAGCAGTACTTC
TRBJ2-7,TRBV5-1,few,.,CASSLAPGENYEQYF,TGCGCCAGCAGCTTAGCACCGGGGGAAAACTACGAGCAGTACTTC
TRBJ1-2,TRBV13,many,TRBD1,CASSLVSTGGFYGYTF,TGTGCCAGCAGCTTAGTATCGACAGGGGGATTCTATGGCTACACCTTC
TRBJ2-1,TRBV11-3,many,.,CASSRNQGWGYNEQFF,TGTGCCAGCAGCAGGAACCAGGGGTGGGGATACAATGAGCAGTTCTTC
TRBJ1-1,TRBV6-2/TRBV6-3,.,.,CASSSPGRLNTEAFF,TGTGCCAGCAGTTCACCGGGACGGCTTAACACTGAAGCTTTCTTT
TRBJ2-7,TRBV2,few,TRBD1,CASGQDRAYEQYF,TGTGCCAGCGGCCAGGACAGGGCCTACGAGCAGTACTTC
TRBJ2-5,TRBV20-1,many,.,CSARVLTQETQYF,TGCAGTGCTAGAGTCCTTACTCAAGAGACCCAGTACTTC
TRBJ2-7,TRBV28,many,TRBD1,CASREVGQGNYEQYF,TGTGCCAGCAGAGAGGTGGGACAGGGGAACTACGAGCAGTACTTC
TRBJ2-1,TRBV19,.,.,CASTPDSYNEQFF,TGTGCCAGTACCCCGGACAGCTACAATGAGCAGTTCTTC
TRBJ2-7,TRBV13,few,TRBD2,CASSALGGVSYEQYF,TGTGCCAGCAGCGCCCTCGGGGGGGTCTCCTACGAGCAGTACTTC
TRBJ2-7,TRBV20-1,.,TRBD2,CSARGTGLAGGPFSYEQYF,TGCAGTGCTAGAGGGACCGGACTAGCGGGAGGGCCCTTCTCCTACGAGCAGTACTTC
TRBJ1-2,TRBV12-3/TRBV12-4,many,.,CASSHPGANGYTF,TGTGCCAGCAGCCACCCGGGGGCTAATGGCTACACCTTC
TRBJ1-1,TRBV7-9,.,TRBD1,CASKTGAGITEAFF,TGTGCCAGCAAGACAGGGGCAGGAATCACTGAAGCTTTCTTT
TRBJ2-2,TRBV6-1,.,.,CASSESRLVGAGTGELFF,TGTGCCAGCAGTGAAAGTCGGTTGGTGGGAGCGGGCACCGGGGAGCTGTTTTTT